These T cell receptor beta chains were read from a single sample in a study of blood T cell repertoires in COVID-19. Sequencing used immunoSEQ multiplex PCR; TCRdb keeps in-frame clones, though not all of them. The table includes tens of thousands of clones, 90% detected once. The sample taken for sequencing was peripheral blood. The receptors stem from an elderly woman with acute or convalescent COVID-19. Each CDR3 is given with its conserved first and last residue. D genes are given only for firm matches. Clone size is stated in some rows and not others, as once, few, many or a class when expanded.

clone_size j_call v_call d_call cdr3_nt cdr3_aa
. TRBJ2-7 TRBV5-1 . TGCGCCAGCAGCTGGACAGCCTACTCCTACGAGCAGTACTTC CASSWTAYSYEQYF
once TRBJ2-7 TRBV4-2 TRBD1 TGTGCCGGCAGCCAAGTCCATGACAGGGGATCCTACGAGCAGTACTTC CAGSQVHDRGSYEQYF
. TRBJ2-2 TRBV6-6 . TGTGCCAGCAGCCTCCTTGAGACCGGGGAGCTGTTTTTT CASSLLETGELFF
few TRBJ2-7 TRBV10-1 . TGCGCCAGCAGCCCCCCGGCAGGGATCACCTACGAGCAGTACTTC CASSPPAGITYEQYF
. TRBJ1-4 TRBV6-5 TRBD1 TGTGCCAGCAGTTACTCGACAGGGACGGGTGAAAAACTGTTTTTT CASSYSTGTGEKLFF
. TRBJ1-1 TRBV2 . TGTGCCAGCAACAATGGAGTTGGAGCTTTCTTT CASNNGVGAFF
. TRBJ1-2 TRBV28 TRBD1 TGTGCCAGCAGTTTTGGGACAGGCCCAAACTATGGCTACACCTTC CASSFGTGPNYGYTF
. TRBJ1-2 TRBV3-1/TRBV3-2 . TGTGCCAGCAGCCAAAGGACAAACTATGGCTACACCTTC CASSQRTNYGYTF
. TRBJ1-1 TRBV6-1 . TGTGCCAGCAGTGAACGGTTGAACACTGAAGCTTTCTTT CASSERLNTEAFF
. TRBJ1-1 TRBV18 TRBD1 TGTGCCAGCTCACCCAATGGACAGGTGAACACTGAAGCTTTCTTT CASSPNGQVNTEAFF
once TRBJ2-7 TRBV19 TRBD1 TGTGCCAGTACCCCCCAAGGCTCCGGGACAGGGTTCCACGAGCAGTACTTC CASTPQGSGTGFHEQYF
. TRBJ1-1 TRBV5-1 . TGCGCCAGCAGCTTGGTCAACTTGAACACTGAAGCTTTCTTT CASSLVNLNTEAFF
once TRBJ2-5 TRBV27 . TGTGCCAGCAGGCTTCAGGGGAGGGGAGAGACCCAGTACTTC CASRLQGRGETQYF
once TRBJ1-6 TRBV2 TRBD1 TGTGCCAGAACCTCGGGACAGGGTGTTCTTAATTCACCCCTCCACTTT CARTSGQGVLNSPLHF
. TRBJ1-2 TRBV2 . TGTGCCAGCAGCCAACGGGGGATCGGCTACACCTTC CASSQRGIGYTF
once TRBJ1-6 TRBV7-2 TRBD1 TGTGCCAGCAGCTTTCCAGGGGGAAATAATTCACCCCTCCACTTT CASSFPGGNNSPLHF
. TRBJ2-2 TRBV7-6 TRBD1 TGTGCCAGCAGCTCGACCTTCTCCGGGACAGGGAAATTCGCGAACACCGGGGAGCTGTTTTTT CASSSTFSGTGKFANTGELFF
. TRBJ2-2 TRBV4-1 . TGCGCCAGCAGCCAAGGGACAGCTGTCACCGGGGAGCTGTTTTTT CASSQGTAVTGELFF
. TRBJ1-3 TRBV5-1 . TGCGCCAGCAGCCTAATAGGACAGACCTCTGGAAACACCATATATTTT CASSLIGQTSGNTIYF
. TRBJ2-5 TRBV7-9 . TGTGCCAGCAGCTTGGCCCTAGCAGGAACCGAGACCCAGTACTTC CASSLALAGTETQYF
. TRBJ1-5 TRBV19 . TGTGCCAGTACTACAGGGAGCCAGCCCCAGCATTTT CASTTGSQPQHF
. TRBJ1-1 TRBV21-1 . TGTGCCAGCAGCAAAGAGAAAGGAGACGGGGGGGTCACTGAAGCTTTCTTT CASSKEKGDGGVTEAFF
. TRBJ1-4 TRBV10-3 . TGTGCCATCAGTGGCGGGGACGGGGCAACTAATGAAAAACTGTTTTTT CAISGGDGATNEKLFF
. TRBJ1-5 TRBV19 . TGTGCCAGTAGTTTCCGTTATCAGCCCCAGCATTTT CASSFRYQPQHF
. TRBJ1-5 TRBV27 . TGTGCCAGCAGTTCCGGAGTTAGCAATCAGCCCCAGCATTTT CASSSGVSNQPQHF
. TRBJ2-4 TRBV6-5 . TGTGCCAGCAGCCAAGGACAGCCCCAGGGCATTCAGTACTTC CASSQGQPQGIQYF
. TRBJ2-5 TRBV5-3 TRBD1 TGTGCCAGAAGCTTGTTGACCCCACGACAGGGGAACGAGACCCAGTACTTC CARSLLTPRQGNETQYF
. TRBJ1-1 TRBV3-1/TRBV3-2 . TGTGCCAGCAGCCAGGGTGACAGGGAAGCTTTCTTT CASSQGDREAFF